The present entry profiles one TCR beta chain with its context. These data are taken from a study of technical replicates of blood from several donors. Clones were sequenced by immunoSEQ multiplex PCR, and TCRdb holds only the in-frame ones, with some missing. The table shows about 73,000 clones, with around 93% occurring only once. The V gene's germline CDR1 is MDHEN and CDR2 SYDVKM. The V gene lost 8 bases and the J gene lost 4 bases, with 14 bases spanning the gap. The CDR3 consists of 13 residues. V gene TRBV28 combines with J gene TRBJ1-2, with D hard to call. The sequence came from a human donor in good health. Specimen: T cells isolated from PBMCs. CDR3 loop: CASETGDAYGYTF. CDR3 DNA: TGTGCCAGCGAGACTGGAGACGCCTATGGCTACACCTTC.